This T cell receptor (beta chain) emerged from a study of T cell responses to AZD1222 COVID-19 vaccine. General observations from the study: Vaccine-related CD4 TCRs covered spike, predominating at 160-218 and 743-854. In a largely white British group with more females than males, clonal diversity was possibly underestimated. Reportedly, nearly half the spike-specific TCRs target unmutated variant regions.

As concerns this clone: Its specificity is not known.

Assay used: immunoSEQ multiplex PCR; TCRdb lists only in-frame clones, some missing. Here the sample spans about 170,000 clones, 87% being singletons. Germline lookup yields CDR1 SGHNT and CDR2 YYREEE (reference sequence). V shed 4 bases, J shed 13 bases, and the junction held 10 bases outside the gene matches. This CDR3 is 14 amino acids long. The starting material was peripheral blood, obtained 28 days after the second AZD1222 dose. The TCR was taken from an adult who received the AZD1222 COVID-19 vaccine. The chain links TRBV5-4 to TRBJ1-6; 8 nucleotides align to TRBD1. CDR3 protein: CASSPAGQGLPLHF. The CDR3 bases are TGTGCCAGCAGCCCCGCCGGACAGGGTTTGCCCCTCCACTTT.